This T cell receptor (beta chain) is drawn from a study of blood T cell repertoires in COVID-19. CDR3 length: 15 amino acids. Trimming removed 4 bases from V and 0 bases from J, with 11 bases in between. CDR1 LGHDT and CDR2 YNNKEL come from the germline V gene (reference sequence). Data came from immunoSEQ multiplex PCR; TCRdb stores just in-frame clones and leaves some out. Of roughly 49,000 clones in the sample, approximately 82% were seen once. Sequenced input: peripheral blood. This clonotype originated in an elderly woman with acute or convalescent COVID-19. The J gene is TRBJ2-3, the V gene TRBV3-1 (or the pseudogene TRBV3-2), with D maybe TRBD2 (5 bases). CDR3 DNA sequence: TGTGCCAGCAGCCGTAGGACTCAAAGCACAGATACGCAGTATTTT. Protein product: CASSRRTQSTDTQYF.